This is a list of T cell receptor beta chains from one sample in a study of vaccination effects on CD4 cells after COVID-19. This table comes from immunoSEQ multiplex PCR, and its TCRdb copy is limited to in-frame clones, with some not included. The table has some 38,000 clones, around 73% seen once. These receptors are not linked to any known antigen. The source material was CD4+ T cells from PBMCs cultured with HCoV-NL63 spike peptides, sampled before COVID-19 vaccination. The receptors originated from a human donor who had a prior SARS-CoV-2 infection. CDR3s include the opening cysteine and the closing phenylalanine or tryptophan. A D gene is named only where the DNA matches it firmly. Some rows mark clone size as missing; the rest say once, few, many or name a class of expanded clone.

j_call d_call v_call clone_size cdr3_nt cdr3_aa
TRBJ2-2 . TRBV5-6 . . CASSSGFGAGELFF
TRBJ2-6 TRBD2 TRBV19 . TGTGCCAGTACCGGGCCGGGCGGCGGGGGAAGCTCTGGGGCCAACGTCCTGACTTTC CASTGPGGGGSSGANVLTF
TRBJ2-2 . TRBV15 . TGTGCCACCAACCGTCGGCAGGACAACACCGGGGAGCTGTTTTTT CATNRRQDNTGELFF
TRBJ2-1 . TRBV27 . TGTGCCAGCAGTTTAGGGCCAACTCTCTCCTACAATGAGCAGTTCTTC CASSLGPTLSYNEQFF
TRBJ2-1 . TRBV5-1 few TGCGCCAGCAGCCCCCAGCTGGAAACTGAGCAGTTCTTC CASSPQLETEQFF
TRBJ2-7 TRBD2 TRBV6-2/TRBV6-3 . TGTGCCAGCAGTTCGCACTTAACTAGCGGGAGTTCCTACGAGCAGTACTTC CASSSHLTSGSSYEQYF
TRBJ1-2 TRBD1 TRBV12-5 few TGTGCTAGTGGTTTGGTACTGGGACAGGGGGCAGGTAACTATGGCTACACCTTC CASGLVLGQGAGNYGYTF
TRBJ1-2 . TRBV7-9 . TGTGCCAGCAGTTTCAGTACAGGGCCTTATGGCTACACCTTC CASSFSTGPYGYTF
TRBJ2-1 TRBD2 TRBV7-2 . TGTGCCAGCAGCGGACTAGCGGGGAGCTACAATGAGCAGTTCTTC CASSGLAGSYNEQFF
TRBJ2-5 . TRBV2 few TGTGCCAGCAGTGAAAGGAGAGGAGAGACCCAGTACTTC CASSERRGETQYF
TRBJ1-5 . TRBV5-8 few TGTGCCAGCAGCTTGGGAATGGATAGCAATCAGCCCCAGCATTTT CASSLGMDSNQPQHF
TRBJ1-1 TRBD1 TRBV19 few TGTGCCAGTAGTCACCGGGACAGGGACAACACTGAAGCTTTCTTT CASSHRDRDNTEAFF
TRBJ2-7 TRBD1 TRBV6-5 . TGTGCCAGCGGAGGGACAGGGGGCATCTACGAGCAGTACTTC CASGGTGGIYEQYF
TRBJ2-7 TRBD2 TRBV6-2/TRBV6-3 . TGTGCCAGCAGTTACTCGATTCTAGCGGGGGGCTACGACTCCTACGAGCAGTACTTC CASSYSILAGGYDSYEQYF
TRBJ1-4 . TRBV5-1 . TGCGCCAGCAGCTTGGATCCTCGAGGGGGGGGGCGTGAAAAACTGTTTTTT CASSLDPRGGGREKLFF
TRBJ2-2 . TRBV3-1/TRBV3-2 once TGTGCCAGCAGCCAAAATGGGGGCACCGGGGAGCTGTTTTTT CASSQNGGTGELFF
TRBJ2-3 . TRBV7-9 . TGTGCCAGCAGCCTCCAGCCAGATACGCAGTATTTT CASSLQPDTQYF
TRBJ1-2 TRBD1 TRBV2 . TGTGCCAGCAGTGGTCCCGGGACAGGGAGCGGCTACACCTTC CASSGPGTGSGYTF
TRBJ1-2 . TRBV28 . TGTGCCGGGGGGGACCGTCTAAACTATGGCTACACCTTC CAGGDRLNYGYTF
TRBJ2-1 TRBD2 TRBV3-1/TRBV3-2 once TGTGCCAGCAGCTCTTTTGCGGGAGGGCCCAATGAGCAGTTCTTC CASSSFAGGPNEQFF
TRBJ2-1 . TRBV18 . TGTGCCAGCTCGGCCGGACTCAACAATGAGCAGTTCTTC CASSAGLNNEQFF
TRBJ2-1 . TRBV7-9 . TGTGCCAGCAGCTTGTCCAGCGCTCATGAGCAGTTCTTC CASSLSSAHEQFF
TRBJ2-1 TRBD2 TRBV30 . TGTGCCTGGGACCCCCGGGGGGGCAGTGAGCAGTTCTTC CAWDPRGGSEQFF
TRBJ2-7 TRBD1 TRBV19 . TGTGCCAGTAGTCCAGACAGGGGAGTAGGTTCGGACGAGCAGTACTTC CASSPDRGVGSDEQYF
TRBJ1-5 . TRBV19 . TGTGCCAGTATTAAACAGGGAAGGGGCAATCAGCCCCAGCATTTT CASIKQGRGNQPQHF
TRBJ1-3 . TRBV7-9 few TGTGCCAGCAGCTTTCTCTCCATCGGAAACACCATATATTTT CASSFLSIGNTIYF
TRBJ2-2 . TRBV7-9 . TGTGCCAGCAGCTTAGATAGCATTTTCGAGCTGTTTTTT CASSLDSIFELFF
TRBJ1-2 . TRBV3-1/TRBV3-2 few TGTGCCAGCAGCCACCGGGGGCTAAGTGAGGGCTACACCTTC CASSHRGLSEGYTF
TRBJ2-5 TRBD2 TRBV15 . TGTGCCACCAGCAGAGATACCCCAGGACGGGGGGGAGGGGGCCAAGAGACCCAGTACTTC CATSRDTPGRGGGGQETQYF
TRBJ2-4 . TRBV6-2/TRBV6-3 . TGTGCCAGCAGTTACTCCCAGCTTGGTACCATTCAGTACTTC CASSYSQLGTIQYF
TRBJ2-5 . TRBV27 . TGTGCCAGCAGTTTAAGGGTGGCAGAGACCCAGTACTTC CASSLRVAETQYF
TRBJ2-3 . TRBV11-3 . TGTGCCAGCAGCTCGGACGGAGATTACACAGATACGCAGTATTTT CASSSDGDYTDTQYF
TRBJ2-7 TRBD2 TRBV5-1 . TGCGCCAGCAGCTTGGAACGGGGGGGATCTTACGAGCAGTACTTC CASSLERGGSYEQYF
TRBJ1-5 TRBD1 TRBV10-1 . TGCGCCAGCACCAAGGGACAGAGTTATAGCAATCAGCCCCAGCATTTT CASTKGQSYSNQPQHF
TRBJ1-4 . TRBV7-9 once TGTGCCAGCAGCGCCTATTGGGGTAATGAAAAACTGTTTTTT CASSAYWGNEKLFF